A selection of T cell receptor beta chains follows, all from one sample in a study of T cells in localized non-small cell lung cancer. This table comes from immunoSEQ multiplex PCR, and its TCRdb copy is limited to in-frame clones, with some not included. The top ten clones hold 11% to 15% of a sample with about 27,000 clones, less than 90% of them seen once. Sequenced material: peripheral blood, taken before any cancer treatment. The receptors stem from a female donor older than 55 with stage II squamous cell lung carcinoma. The CDR3 runs from the conserved cysteine through the conserved F or W. D genes are given only for firm matches. Size values are once, few and many counts, or a class for expanded clones, and some rows have none.

D gene	clone size	V gene	J gene	CDR3 DNA	CDR3 protein
-	-	TRBV9	TRBJ2-7	TGTGCCAGCAGCGTAACTGCCAGGGAGTTCTACGAGCAGTACTTC	CASSVTAREFYEQYF
-	-	TRBV29-1	TRBJ2-7	TGCAGCGTTGATGGAGGGACGCCTCCCAACGAGCAGTACTTC	CSVDGGTPPNEQYF
-	-	TRBV18	TRBJ2-5	TGTGCCAGCTCCCCACAACAGAGGGGCCAAGAGACCCAGTACTTC	CASSPQQRGQETQYF
-	-	TRBV11-2	TRBJ2-3	TGTGCCAGCAGCTTAGGGATTCGCACAGATACGCAGTATTTT	CASSLGIRTDTQYF
-	-	TRBV2	TRBJ1-5	TGTGCCAGCAGTGGGACAGTAAATAGCAATCAGCCCCAGCATTTT	CASSGTVNSNQPQHF
TRBD1	once	TRBV7-2	TRBJ1-2	TGTGCCAGCAGCCCCGACAGGGATGGGGGCTACACCTTC	CASSPDRDGGYTF
-	-	TRBV6-1	TRBJ1-5	TGTGCCAGCAGTGGTCCTTATAGCAATCAGCCCCAGCATTTT	CASSGPYSNQPQHF
-	once	TRBV5-4	TRBJ1-2	TGTGCCAGCAGCCCCGCGGTTGTCGCTGGCTACACCTTC	CASSPAVVAGYTF
-	-	TRBV6-6	TRBJ2-3	TGTGCCAGCAGTTCCCAGGGGAGCAGCACAGATACGCAGTATTTT	CASSSQGSSTDTQYF
-	-	TRBV6-1	TRBJ1-4	TGTGCCAGCAATGGGGACCCGCGGGAAAAACTGTTTTTT	CASNGDPREKLFF
-	-	TRBV7-2	TRBJ1-5	TGTGCCAGCAGCTTAGCAGGGCTTGGCAATCAGCCCCAGCATTTT	CASSLAGLGNQPQHF
-	-	TRBV28	TRBJ1-2	TGTGCCAGCAGCCGAAGTTCTCGGGGGTCCTCCTATGGCTACACCTTC	CASSRSSRGSSYGYTF
TRBD1	-	TRBV5-1	TRBJ2-7	TGCGCCAGCAGCTTGGAGGCAGGGGGCAGGTACGAGCAGTACTTC	CASSLEAGGRYEQYF
-	-	TRBV28	TRBJ1-1	TGTGCCAGCAGTCTCTCAGGGTTCACTGAAGCTTTCTTT	CASSLSGFTEAFF
-	once	TRBV18	TRBJ2-7	TGTGCCAGCTCACCACCGATGGCTGGGATCTCCTACGAGCAGTACTTC	CASSPPMAGISYEQYF
-	once	TRBV5-4	TRBJ2-7	TGTGCCAGCAGCTTGGCCGGGCCTATGGCTAGCTACGAGCAGTACTTC	CASSLAGPMASYEQYF
-	-	TRBV21-1	TRBJ2-3	TGTGCCAGCAGAGCTCAGGTTACAGTCATGCAAGATACGCAGTATTTT	CASRAQVTVMQDTQYF
-	once	TRBV5-4	TRBJ1-2	TGTGCCAGCAGCTTGGCGGGGTTGAGGGCCTATGGCTACACCTTC	CASSLAGLRAYGYTF
-	once	TRBV5-1	TRBJ2-7	TGCGCCAGCAGCTTGGAGCCCGGGGGCGGGCACGAGCAGTACTTC	CASSLEPGGGHEQYF
TRBD1	-	TRBV6-5	TRBJ1-2	TGTGCCAGCAGTTCGACAGGGGGCCACTATGGCTACACCTTC	CASSSTGGHYGYTF
TRBD2	-	TRBV27	TRBJ2-1	TGTGCCAGCAGTCCAATGACCGGACTAGCGGTCTACAATGAGCAGTTCTTC	CASSPMTGLAVYNEQFF
-	-	TRBV7-7	TRBJ2-5	TGTGCCAGCAGCTTAGGAGGGTCGGAGACCCAGTACTTC	CASSLGGSETQYF
-	-	TRBV7-2	TRBJ2-7	TGTGCCAGCAGCTTAGACTATATAGGCGAGCAGTACTTC	CASSLDYIGEQYF
TRBD2	-	TRBV18	TRBJ2-2	TGTGCCAGCTCGCCCCAGGGCGGGAGGCGGACCGGGGAGCTGTTTTTT	CASSPQGGRRTGELFF